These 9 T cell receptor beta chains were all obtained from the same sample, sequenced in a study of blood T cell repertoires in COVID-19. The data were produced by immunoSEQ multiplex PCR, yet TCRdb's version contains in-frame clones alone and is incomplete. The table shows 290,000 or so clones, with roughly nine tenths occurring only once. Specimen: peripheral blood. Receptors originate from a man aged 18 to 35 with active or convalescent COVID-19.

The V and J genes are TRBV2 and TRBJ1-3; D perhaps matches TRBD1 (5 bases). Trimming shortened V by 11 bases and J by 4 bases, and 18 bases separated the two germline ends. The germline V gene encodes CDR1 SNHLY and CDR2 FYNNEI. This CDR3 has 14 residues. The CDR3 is CAGRQPQSGNTIYF. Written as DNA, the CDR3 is TGTGCCGGAAGACAGCCTCAATCCGGAAACACCATATATTTT. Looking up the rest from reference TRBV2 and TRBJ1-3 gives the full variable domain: EPEVTQTPSHQVTQMGQEVILRCVPISNHLYFYWYRQILGQKVEFLVSFYNNEISEKSEIFDDQFSVERPDGSNFTLKIRSTKLEDSAMYFCAGRQPQSGNTIYFGEGSWLTVV.

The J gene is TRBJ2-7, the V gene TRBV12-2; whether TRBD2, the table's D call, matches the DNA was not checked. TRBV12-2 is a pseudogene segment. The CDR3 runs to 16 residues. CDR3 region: CASRSETSGISYEQYF. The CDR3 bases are TGTGCAAGTCGCTCGGAGACTAGCGGGATCTCCTACGAGCAGTACTTC.

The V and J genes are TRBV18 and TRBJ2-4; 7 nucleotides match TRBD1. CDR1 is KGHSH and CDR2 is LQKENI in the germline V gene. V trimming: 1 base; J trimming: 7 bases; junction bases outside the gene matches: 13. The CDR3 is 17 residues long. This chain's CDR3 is CASSPLFDRVKENIQYF. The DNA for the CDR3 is TGTGCCAGCTCACCACTATTTGACAGGGTAAAGGAGAACATTCAGTACTTC.

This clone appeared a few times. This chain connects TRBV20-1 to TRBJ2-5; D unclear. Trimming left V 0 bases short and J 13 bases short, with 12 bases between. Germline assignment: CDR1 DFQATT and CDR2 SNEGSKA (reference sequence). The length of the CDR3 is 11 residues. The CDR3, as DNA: TGCAGTGCTAGAGATCATACCTCGGGGTACTTC. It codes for CSARDHTSGYF.

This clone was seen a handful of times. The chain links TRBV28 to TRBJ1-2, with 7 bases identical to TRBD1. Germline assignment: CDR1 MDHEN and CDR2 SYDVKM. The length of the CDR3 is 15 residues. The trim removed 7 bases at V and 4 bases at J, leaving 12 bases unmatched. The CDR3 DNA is TGTGCCAGCAACTCTAACCGAAAGGGGGCCTATGGCTACACCTTC. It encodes CASNSNRKGAYGYTF.

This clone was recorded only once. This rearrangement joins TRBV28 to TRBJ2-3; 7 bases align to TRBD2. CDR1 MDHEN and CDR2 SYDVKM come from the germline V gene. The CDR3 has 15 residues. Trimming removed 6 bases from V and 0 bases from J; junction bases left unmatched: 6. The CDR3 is CASRPSGPSTDTQYF. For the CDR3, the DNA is TGTGCCAGCAGACCTAGCGGTCCTAGCACAGATACGCAGTATTTT.

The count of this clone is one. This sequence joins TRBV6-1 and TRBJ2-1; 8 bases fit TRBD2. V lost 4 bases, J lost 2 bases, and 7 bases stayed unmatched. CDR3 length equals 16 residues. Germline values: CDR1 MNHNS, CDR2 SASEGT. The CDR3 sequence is CASSVLAGQTYNEQFF. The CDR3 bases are TGTGCCAGCAGTGTATTAGCGGGACAAACCTACAATGAGCAGTTCTTC.

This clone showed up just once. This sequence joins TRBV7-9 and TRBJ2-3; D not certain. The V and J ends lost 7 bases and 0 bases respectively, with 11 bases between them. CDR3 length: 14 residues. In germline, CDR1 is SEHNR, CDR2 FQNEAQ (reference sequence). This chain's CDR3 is CASTRTVSTDTQYF. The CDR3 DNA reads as TGTGCCAGCACTCGCACAGTTAGCACAGATACGCAGTATTTT. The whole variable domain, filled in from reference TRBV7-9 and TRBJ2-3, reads DTGVSQNPRHKITKRGQNVTFRCDPISEHNRLYWYRQTLGQGPEFLTYFQNEAQLEKSRLLSDRFSAERPKGSFSTLEIQRTEQGDSAMYLCASTRTVSTDTQYFGPGTRLTVL.

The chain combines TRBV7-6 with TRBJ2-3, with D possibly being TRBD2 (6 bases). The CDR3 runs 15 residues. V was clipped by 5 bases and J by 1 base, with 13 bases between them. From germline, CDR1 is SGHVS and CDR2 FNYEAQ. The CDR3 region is CASSDSGLRTDTQYF. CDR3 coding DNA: TGTGCCAGCAGCGATAGCGGCCTCCGCACAGATACGCAGTATTTT.